This T cell receptor (beta chain) was recorded in a study of shared clonotypes between healthy human individuals. Overall study: CD8 memory received one plate per donor, CD8 naive two, CD4 memory three and CD4 naive three. Study outcomes and limitations: With a handful of donors compared, 4.5% to 6.5% of naive CD4 clonotypes were shared.

On sorted subsets, replicate PCRs used approximately 190 ng DNA, or tens of thousands of T cell genomes. Assay used: immunoSEQ multiplex PCR; TCRdb lists only in-frame clones, some missing. The data hold millions of clones, with around 95% observed a single time. Germline V gene lookup returns CDR1 SGDLS and CDR2 YYNGEE. This CDR3 has 15 amino acids. The trim removed 0 bases at V and 0 bases at J, leaving 0 bases unmatched. Notes on this clone: What it binds is not known. The sample has other DNA sequences that encode this CDR3 too.

The sample was naive CD4+ T cells sorted from blood. Subset indicated: CD45RA+ positively selected. The chain carries TRBV9 and TRBJ2-7, with 10 bases matching TRBD1. The TCR was taken from a man aged 18-30 years in good health. Here the CDR3 reads CASSVGQGASYEQYF. CDR3 sequence (DNA): TGTGCCAGCAGCGTAGGACAGGGGGCCTCCTACGAGCAGTACTTC.